The 14 T cell receptor beta chains given below trace back to one sample, sequenced in a study of blood T cell repertoires in COVID-19. Generated by immunoSEQ multiplex PCR, the TCRdb table keeps only in-frame clones and is missing some. The sample consists of under 200,000 clones, around nine tenths of them appearing once. The sequencing sample was made of peripheral blood. The receptors here all came from a man aged 50-59 years with acute or convalescent COVID-19.

The chain is built from TRBV19 and TRBJ2-1; 12 nucleotides match TRBD2. The CDR3 covers 19 residues. Germline CDR1 reads LNHDA; CDR2 reads SQIVND (reference sequence). The V and J ends lost 0 bases and 0 bases, in that order; junction bases with no gene match: 6. The CDR3 is CASSIDTSGGPGSYNEQFF. DNA of the CDR3: TGTGCCAGTAGTATAGATACTAGCGGGGGGCCTGGCTCCTACAATGAGCAGTTCTTC.

This clone was seen more than once but under ten times. The chain carries TRBV4-3 and TRBJ1-6; D unclear. CDR3 size: 15 residues. Germline values: CDR1 LGHNA, CDR2 YSLEER. V shed 0 bases and J shed 9 bases, with 12 bases lying between them. The CDR3, as DNA: TGCGCCAGCAGCCAAGAGCTGGCCAGAGGTTCACCCCTCCACTTT. Translated: CASSQELARGSPLHF.

The chain combines TRBV12-5 with TRBJ1-5; 8 nucleotides align to TRBD1. The germline CDR1 and CDR2 sequences are LGHNT and FRNRAP. The CDR3 runs to 18 residues. The junction had 10 bases not matched to a gene; V was cut back by 1 base and J by 2 bases. The CDR3 nucleotides are TGTGCTAGTGGTTTGGGGACAGGGTGGGAGGTGGGCAATCAGCCCCAGCATTTT. Amino acids: CASGLGTGWEVGNQPQHF.

The gene calls are TRBV27 and TRBJ2-1, with 11 bases that match TRBD1. The junction had 6 bases not matched to a gene; V was cut back by 4 bases and J by 7 bases. The CDR3 spans 15 residues. Germline CDR1 MNHEY, CDR2 SMNVEV (reference sequence). CDR3 region: CASSYGQGALNEQFF. CDR3 DNA: TGTGCCAGCAGTTACGGACAGGGGGCGCTTAATGAGCAGTTCTTC.

V usage is TRBV2 and J usage is TRBJ2-1, with 12 bases that match TRBD2. The CDR3 has 14 residues. V trimming: 6 bases; J trimming: 3 bases; junction bases outside the gene matches: 0. Germline loops: CDR1 SNHLY, CDR2 FYNNEI. Written as DNA, the CDR3 is TGTGCCAGCAGGGGACTAGCGGGCTACAATGAGCAGTTCTTC. Amino acid sequence: CASRGLAGYNEQFF.

This chain links TRBV2 with TRBJ2-4; 10 nucleotides agree with TRBD1. The CDR3 totals 17 residues. Germline trimming cut 5 bases from V and 0 bases from J; bases unmatched to any gene: 7. The germline CDR1 and CDR2 sequences are SNHLY and FYNNEI. The CDR3 loop is CASSPGTGVRAKNIQYF. The CDR3 DNA sequence: TGTGCCAGCAGTCCCGGGACAGGGGTGAGAGCCAAAAACATTCAGTACTTC.

The chain has TRBV11-2 and TRBJ1-2; 9 bases map to TRBD1. Looked up from germline, CDR1 is SGHAT and CDR2 is FQNNGV. The CDR3 length is 14 residues. Unmatched junction bases numbered 2, after V lost 0 bases and J lost 6 bases. The CDR3 DNA is TGTGCCAGCAGCTTAGATCGGACAGGGGATGGCTACACCTTC. Amino acids: CASSLDRTGDGYTF.

The rearrangement uses TRBV5-5 and TRBJ2-1; D possibly corresponds to TRBD1 (6 bases). Trimming shortened V by 4 bases and J by 3 bases, and 11 bases separated the two germline ends. The CDR3 has 14 residues. Germline loops: CDR1 SGHKS, CDR2 YYEKEE (reference sequence). CDR3 DNA: TGTGCCAGCAGCCATGGACAGAACTACAATGAGCAGTTCTTC. Protein product: CASSHGQNYNEQFF. Full variable domain (missing parts from reference TRBV5-5 and TRBJ2-1): DAGVTQSPTHLIKTRGQQVTLRCSPISGHKSVSWYQQVLGQGPQFIFQYYEKEERGRGNFPDRFSARQFPNYSSELNVNALLLGDSALYLCASSHGQNYNEQFFGPGTRLTVL.

The rearrangement uses TRBV7-9 and TRBJ2-5; 10 bases align to TRBD2. There are 15 residues in the CDR3. Germline assignment: CDR1 SEHNR and CDR2 FQNEAQ (reference sequence). Trimming took 1 base from V and 2 from J; bases not matched to a gene: 1. CDR3 coding DNA: TGTGCCAGCAGCTTAGTAGCGGGGGGACAAGAGACCCAGTACTTC. Residues: CASSLVAGGQETQYF.

The chain joins TRBV30 to TRBJ2-7, with TRBD2 as a possible D gene (6 bases). The CDR3 is 15 amino acids. Germline CDR1 and CDR2: GTSNPN and SVGIG (reference sequence). V lost 3 bases and J 0 bases, leaving 15 bases between the germline ends. The CDR3 DNA sequence: TGTGCCTGGAGCTACGGGGCCGGGAGCTCCTACGAGCAGTACTTC. Residues: CAWSYGAGSSYEQYF.

J is TRBJ1-4 and V is TRBV28; no reliable D call. Trimming stripped 3 bases from V and 2 bases from J, with 7 bases between. The CDR3 is 14 residues long. Germline V gene sequence: CDR1 MDHEN, CDR2 SYDVKM. The CDR3 reads CASSFEGTNEKLFF. The CDR3 DNA sequence: TGTGCCAGCAGTTTCGAGGGCACTAATGAAAAACTGTTTTTT. The entire variable domain, with the rest obtained from reference TRBV28 and TRBJ1-4, is as follows: DVKVTQSSRYLVKRTGEKVFLECVQDMDHENMFWYRQDPGLGLRLIYFSYDVKMKEKGDIPEGYSVSREKKERFSLILESASTNQTSMYLCASSFEGTNEKLFFGSGTQLSVL.

The chain joins TRBV9 to TRBJ2-3; possibly TRBD2 for D (5 bases). Germline V gene data show CDR1 as SGDLS and CDR2 as YYNGEE. Trimming pared 1 base from V and 5 bases from J, leaving 8 bases between. The CDR3 has 13 amino acids. The CDR3 spells CASSVTGRDTQYF. For the CDR3, the DNA is TGTGCCAGCAGCGTAACTGGGAGAGATACGCAGTATTTT.

CDR3 loop: CASSYQTGFDGYTF. The DNA of the CDR3 is TGCGCCAGCAGCTACCAGACAGGGTTCGATGGCTACACCTTC. The gene calls are TRBV5-1 and TRBJ1-2; 7 nucleotides align to TRBD1. Trimming at V came to 3 bases and at J to 6 bases, leaving 8 bases not matched to a gene. This CDR3 spans 14 amino acids. Germline V gene lookup returns CDR1 SGHRS and CDR2 YFSETQ.

This chain links TRBV29-1 with TRBJ2-5; possible D gene TRBD1, 5 bases. Per the germline V gene, CDR1 is SQVTM and CDR2 is ANQGSEA. Trimming took 3 bases from V and 4 from J, leaving 18 bases between them. The CDR3 consists of 15 residues. DNA of the CDR3: TGCAGCGTTGAGTCTTATATGAGTACAGGAGAGACCCAGTACTTC. Its translation is CSVESYMSTGETQYF.